This TCR beta chain appears in the sequencing data of a study of Ad26.COV2.S vaccination and SARS-CoV-2 variants. Across the whole study: Ad26.COV2.S shots went into the muscle once or twice, 56 days apart. Overall study findings and caveats: Possible underestimation of total T cell responses by the TCR breadth and depth analyses was noted.

Treatment given: some 20 received Ad26.COV2.S at low or high dose, single or two shots; roughly 5 received placebo; per-sample allocation not given. After the first vaccine or placebo injection, samples were drawn on day 63. The sample came from a Boston adult aged 18-55 years. Repertoires were generated with immunoSEQ multiplex PCR, while TCRdb's copy carries only in-frame clones and drops some. The table shows 350,000 to 500,000 clones, with 80% to 90% occurring only once. Remarks on this clone: Its antigen is unknown.

The CDR3 has 19 amino acids. V was trimmed by 4 bases and J by 2 bases, leaving 24 bases between them. Germline V gene sequence: CDR1 SGDLS, CDR2 YYNGEE. The clonotype comes from a person aged 18 to 59 who received the Ad26.COV2.S COVID-19 vaccine or a placebo. The V call is TRBV9, the J call TRBJ2-2; D possibly corresponds to TRBD2 (5 bases). The sequencing used peripheral blood, collected in a trial of Ad26.COV2.S vaccine versus placebo. The CDR3 DNA reads TGTGCCAGCAGCCCCGGCGGGTGGACTTTTCAACCCAACACCGGGGAGCTGTTTTTT. Its protein is CASSPGGWTFQPNTGELFF.